This entry concerns a single T cell receptor (beta chain). These data come from a study of blood T cell repertoires in COVID-19. Looking at the study overall: Spain, Italy and the United States supplied samples that represented acute and convalescent COVID-19. T cells, B-cell-depleted T cells, or PBMCs provided the cDNA or gDNA that served as material.

Authors' data handling: Reference gene primer amplification gave nucleated cell count estimates. TCRdb's table, derived via immunoSEQ multiplex PCR, lists solely in-frame clones and lacks some. V, J and clone size are those of that table, while D and trimming were read from the DNA. Here the sample spans just over 150,000 clones, approximately 84% being singletons. The germline V gene has CDR1 SGDLS and CDR2 YYNGEE. The length of the CDR3 is 13 residues. V dropped 0 bases and J dropped 3 bases, with 7 bases sitting between them. The sequenced material came from peripheral blood. The rearrangement uses TRBV9 and TRBJ2-7; D unclear. This TCR derives from a woman older than 75 with acute or convalescent COVID-19. The CDR3 DNA is TGTGCCAGCAGCGTAGATCCCCACTACGAGCAGTACTTC. Protein product: CASSVDPHYEQYF.